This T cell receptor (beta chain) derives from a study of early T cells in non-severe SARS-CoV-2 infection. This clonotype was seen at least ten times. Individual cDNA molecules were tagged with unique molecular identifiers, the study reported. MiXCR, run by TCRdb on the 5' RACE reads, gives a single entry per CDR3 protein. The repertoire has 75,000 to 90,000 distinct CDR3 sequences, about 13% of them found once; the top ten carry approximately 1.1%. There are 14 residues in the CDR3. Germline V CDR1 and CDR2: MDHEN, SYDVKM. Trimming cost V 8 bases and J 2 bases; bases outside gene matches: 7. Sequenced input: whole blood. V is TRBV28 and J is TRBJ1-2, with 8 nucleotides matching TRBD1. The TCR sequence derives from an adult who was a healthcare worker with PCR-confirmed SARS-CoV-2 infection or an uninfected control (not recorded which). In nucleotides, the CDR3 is TGTGCCAGCCTGGCAGGGGGCGCGAACTATGGCTACACCTTC. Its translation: CASLAGGANYGYTF.